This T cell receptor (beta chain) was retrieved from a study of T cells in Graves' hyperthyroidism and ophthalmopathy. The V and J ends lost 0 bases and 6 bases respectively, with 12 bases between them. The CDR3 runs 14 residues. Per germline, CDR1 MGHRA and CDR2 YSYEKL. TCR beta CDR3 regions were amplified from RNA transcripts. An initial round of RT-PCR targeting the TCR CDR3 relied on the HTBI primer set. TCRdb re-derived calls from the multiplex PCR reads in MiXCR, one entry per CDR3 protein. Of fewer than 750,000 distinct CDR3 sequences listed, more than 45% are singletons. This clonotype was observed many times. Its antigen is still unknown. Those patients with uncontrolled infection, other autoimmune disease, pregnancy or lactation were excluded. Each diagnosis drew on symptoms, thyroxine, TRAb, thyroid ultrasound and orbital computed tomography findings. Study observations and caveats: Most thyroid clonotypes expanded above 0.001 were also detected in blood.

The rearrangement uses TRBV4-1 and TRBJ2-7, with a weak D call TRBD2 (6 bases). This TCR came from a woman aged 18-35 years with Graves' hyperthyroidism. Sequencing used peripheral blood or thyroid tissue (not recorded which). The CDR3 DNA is TGCGCCAGCAGCCAAGATTTGGGGGGTCTCGAGCAGTACTTC. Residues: CASSQDLGGLEQYF.